This TCR beta chain was identified in a study of T cells in Graves' hyperthyroidism and ophthalmopathy. The CDR3 consists of 15 residues. The germline gives CDR1 LNHDA, CDR2 SQIVND (reference sequence). V lost 1 base and J 0 bases, leaving 10 bases between the germline ends. This clonotype occurred many times. Stability of Graves' hyperthyroidism was defined as absent ophthalmopathy progression within 18 months. The source material, RNA transcripts, was used to amplify TCR beta CDR3 regions. When the TCR CDR3 underwent first-round RT-PCR, the HTBI primer set was used. TCRdb reprocessed the multiplex PCR reads with MiXCR, giving one entry per CDR3 protein. The table has over 700,000 distinct CDR3 sequences, over 35% seen once.

The chain employs TRBV19 and TRBJ2-7, with D uncertain. The specimen sequenced was blood. The TCR originated in a woman between 40 and 55 years old with Graves' hyperthyroidism. CDR3 residues: CASSIGLGPSYEQYF. CDR3 nucleotide sequence: TGTGCCAGTAGTATAGGGTTAGGACCCTCCTACGAGCAGTACTTC. Drawing the rest from reference TRBV19 and TRBJ2-7, the complete variable domain is DGGITQSPKYLFRKEGQNVTLSCEQNLNHDAMYWYRQDPGQGLRLIYYSQIVNDFQKGDIAEGYSVSREKKESFPLTVTSAQKNPTAFYLCASSIGLGPSYEQYFGPGTRLTVT.